This T cell receptor beta chain is from a study of blood T cell repertoires in COVID-19. Looking at the study overall: COVID-19 samples from acute and convalescent phases originated in the United States, Italy and Spain. T cells, B-cell-depleted T cells, or PBMCs provided the cDNA or gDNA that served as material.

This CDR3 has 15 residues. Trimming left V 7 bases short and J 4 bases short, with 19 bases between. Germline CDR1 and CDR2: MDHEN and SYDVKM. Seattle researchers signed up patients amid active infection and tracked them longitudinally. In the original processing: By means of reference gene primer amplification, nucleated cell counts were estimated. The method was immunoSEQ multiplex PCR; TCRdb's version includes in-frame clones alone and lacks a portion of them. That table furnishes V, J and clone size, whereas the DNA furnished D and trimming. The sample gives about 170,000 clones, around 80% of which show up once; about 14% is in the top ten. This clone was detected only a few times.

This receptor was taken from a woman aged 65 to 85 with COVID-19, enrolled during active disease. The chain joins TRBV28 to TRBJ1-2; tentative D call: TRBD1 (5 bases). The source material was peripheral blood. The CDR3 sequence is CASNRRGRISYGYTF. CDR3 bases: TGTGCCAGCAACCGTAGGGGAAGGATATCCTATGGCTACACCTTC.